The entry below gives a single T cell receptor beta chain sequence along with its context. TCRdb redid the calling of the 5' RACE reads with MiXCR, one entry per CDR3 protein. The table shows approximately 200,000 distinct CDR3 sequences, with 9.5% to 15% occurring only once. The data derive from a study of CD8 T cells in ankylosing spondylitis. Trimming took 6 bases from V and 0 from J, leaving 16 bases between them. The germline V gene has CDR1 SNHLY and CDR2 FYNNEI. This CDR3 is built from 16 residues. V and J are TRBV2 and TRBJ2-3, with a weak D call TRBD1 (6 bases). The sequence was obtained from a male donor with ankylosing spondylitis or in good health (not recorded which). Sequenced: blood, either unsorted or a sorted T cell fraction (not recorded which). In DNA, the CDR3 is TGTGCCAGCAGCGGAGCCGGGACACCTAGCACAGATACGCAGTATTTT. It translates to CASSGAGTPSTDTQYF.